This T cell receptor (beta chain) was recorded in a study of shared clonotypes between healthy human individuals (dated by TCRdb to 2020 to 2022). About the investigation overall: The cohort comprised a couple of women and a few men aged 18 to 49 years. For each donor, CD4 naive and CD4 memory were each run on three plates, CD8 naive on two plates, and CD8 memory on one plate. Blood TCR repertoires of a handful of healthy adults were deeply sequenced to estimate repertoire size and the extent of clonotype sharing between individuals. To increase sequencing depth and limit assay-specific biases, TCR repertoire library preparation and sequencing were carried out by different laboratories using diverse techniques. Per donor, leukapheresis produced somewhere between about 0.9 and 9.5 billion PBMCs.

The donors were healthy, HIV-negative adults who had no recently reported acute infections or vaccinations. Every donor was a Caucasian adult living in Nashville, Tennessee, USA. CD8 memory samples combined magnetically selected CD45RO+ cells with CCR7-negative CD45RA+ effector memory (TemRA) cells. Blood was collected by leukapheresis, and PBMCs were isolated by Ficoll-Histopaque density gradient centrifugation and then cryopreserved in liquid nitrogen vapor phase. Purity and quantity of every magnetically sorted T cell population were checked by analytical flow cytometry. Each sorted fraction had its genomic DNA isolated and then quantified by UV absorbance on a Nanodrop 2000c. Relative to germline, V is missing 0 bases and J is missing 4 bases, with 4 bases of the junction outside any gene match. The CDR3, from cysteine to phenylalanine, totals 16 residues. Of the read, only the CDR3 DNA is kept; its 48 bases are in frame from base 1. Based on the germline V gene, the CDR1 and CDR2 sequences are MGHRA and YSYEKL.

Using the deep immunoSEQ assay, multiplex PCR amplified TCR CDR3 regions from genomic DNA. Genomic DNA extracted from each cell subset was distributed evenly over all wells of several immunoSEQ 96-well plates, and each plate served as one replicate. For sorted subsets, roughly 200 ng of genomic DNA, equivalent to 25,000 to 30,000 T cell genomes, went into each replicate PCR. The purified libraries were quantified using a Qubit 3.0 fluorometer, sized with a Bioanalyzer 2100, and then quantified again using the KAPA Library Quantification kit. Every immunoSEQ 96-well plate was sequenced on a separate single-read 150-cycle Illumina NextSeq 550 flow cell. On the study's bioinformatics: Because the immunoSEQ output included only junctional sequences and no quality scores, the filtering could not be the same as the filtering used for full-length reads. Sequences were annotated with PyIR, a Python wrapper for IgBLAST v1.9, and V/J genes and CDR3 were assigned using IMGT germline references. Reads were filtered out if the reads had weak V/J assignments (E-value above 1e-6), no CDR3, stop codons, out-of-frame junctions, or ambiguous translated residues. V3J clonotypes were defined by identical inferred V gene, J gene, and CDR3 amino acid sequence. Percentage overlap between repertoires was computed as shared unique clonotypes divided by the size of the smaller repertoire. Three approaches were used to assess repertoire richness: RTK rarefaction, the Chao1 estimator, and Recon v2.1 estimates of unobserved clonotypes. Generation probabilities for all TCRbeta clonotypes obtained by the gDNA method from several donors were computed using OLGA. TCRdb carries this immuneACCESS record with in-frame sequences only. Its versions omit some clonotypes, under half of them owing to an unresolved V gene in the studies checked, with the rest unexplained. V and J calls and clone size are as listed in that table; D and trimming were resolved from the DNA. The sample records about 380,000 clones, around 96% of which are singletons. Of the sample, around 0.29% is held by the ten largest clones.

What the work shows at the level of the full study, not this receptor alone: About 5% of naive CD4, roughly 3.6% of naive CD8, roughly 2.4% of memory CD4, and approximately 0.4% of memory CD8 clonotypes were shared across a few donors. Compared with non-shared clonotypes, the clonotypes found in all four sorted-subset donors had higher generation probabilities. Naive subsets generally had larger estimated clonotype richness than memory subsets. Only blood was sampled, and tissue TCR repertoires likely differ from those in blood. Pairwise subsampling led to the expectation that sequencing depth would affect the degree of clonotype sharing among donors. Even with the large sequencing depth, rarefaction of the sorted-subset datasets indicated that sequencing was incomplete. The small number of donors limited the genetic and exposure-history diversity represented.

Worth noting for this clone: The target of this receptor is not known. Base qualities are not provided; no much larger clone lies one nucleotide away.

The V gene is TRBV4-1 and the J gene is TRBJ2-2; TRBD1 aligns with 8 central bases. The sample comprised memory CD8+ T cells sorted from blood. The sample's cell subset or site label is to be understood as: CD45RO+ cells pooled with CCR7-negative TemRA cells. This sequence originates from a man aged 25 to 40 in good health. The DNA sequence is TGCGCCAGCAGCCAAGAGGACAGGGTTATCACCGGGGAGCTGTTTTTT. This yields the protein CASSQEDRVITGELFF.